The rows below give T cell receptor beta chains drawn from one sample of a study of shared clonotypes between healthy human individuals. The data were produced by immunoSEQ multiplex PCR, yet TCRdb's version contains in-frame clones alone and is incomplete. The data contain 550,000 to 750,000 clones, nearly 97% of them singletons. The sequencing sample was made of naive CD8+ T cells sorted from blood. All receptors derive from a woman in her 30s in good health. The CDR3 runs from the conserved cysteine through the conserved F or W. The D gene is left open where the match is weak. Clone sizes are given selectively: once, few, many, or a class where the clone is expanded.

- TRBD2 TRBJ2-1 TRBV19 TGTGCCAGTAGTATAGACCCCCCTAGCGGGAACCACAATGAGCAGTTCTTC CASSIDPPSGNHNEQFF
- - TRBJ2-7 TRBV28 TGTGCCAGCAGTTTACCCTCTAAGGGGAACACCTACGAGCAGTACTTC CASSLPSKGNTYEQYF
- - TRBJ2-7 TRBV27 TGTGCCAGCAGTCTCGACCGATCCTACGAGCAGTACTTC CASSLDRSYEQYF
- - TRBJ1-5 TRBV19 TGTGCCAGTAGTATGGACGCACTCGGGAATCAGCCCCAGCATTTT CASSMDALGNQPQHF
- - TRBJ1-2 TRBV5-6 TGTGCCAGCAGCCACCCAGAGAACTATGGCTACACCTTC CASSHPENYGYTF
- TRBD2 TRBJ2-2 TRBV27 TGTGCCAGCAGCCGAGGGACTAGCGGAACCGGGGAGCTGTTTTTT CASSRGTSGTGELFF
once TRBD1 TRBJ2-2 TRBV19 TGTGCCAGTAGTGCGACAGGGGTCGGCGGGGAGCTGTTTTTT CASSATGVGGELFF
- - TRBJ2-3 TRBV10-2 TGCGCCAGCAGTGAGTCCTTGACGGACAGCACAGATACGCAGTATTTT CASSESLTDSTDTQYF
- TRBD2 TRBJ2-3 TRBV9 TGTGCCAGCGGGGGGACTACTAGCACAGATACGCAGTATTTT CASGGTTSTDTQYF
few - TRBJ2-2 TRBV2 TGTGCCAGCAGTGACAGGACCTACACCGGGGAGCTGTTTTTT CASSDRTYTGELFF
few - TRBJ2-3 TRBV28 TGTGCCAGCAGACTGAGCGGTATTCGTAGCACAGATACGCAGTATTTT CASRLSGIRSTDTQYF
- - TRBJ2-1 TRBV11-2 TGTGCCAGCAGCTTAGTCGGCGGCCGAGGATACAATGAGCAGTTCTTC CASSLVGGRGYNEQFF
- TRBD1 TRBJ2-7 TRBV2 TGTGCCAGCAGCGGACAGGGTGGCTACGAGCAGTACTTC CASSGQGGYEQYF
- - TRBJ1-1 TRBV27 TGTGCCAGCAGTGTGGGGAGTGAAGCTTTCTTT CASSVGSEAFF
- TRBD2 TRBJ2-2 TRBV28 TGTGCCAGCAGTTTATACGCGGGAGGGCCCACCGGGGAGCTGTTTTTT CASSLYAGGPTGELFF
- - TRBJ2-7 TRBV5-1 TGCGCCAGCGCCACCTCTAGCGCCGCCTACGAGCAGTACTTC CASATSSAAYEQYF
once - TRBJ1-5 TRBV5-1 TGCGCCAGCAGCTTGGAGGGGTCGGCCGAGCCCCAGCATTTT CASSLEGSAEPQHF
- - TRBJ2-2 TRBV27 TGTGCCAGCAGTCCCGAATCTTGGGGGGAGCTGTTTTTT CASSPESWGELFF
- - TRBJ2-4 TRBV27 TGTGCCAGCAGTGCGGGACAGAAAAACATTCAGTACTTC CASSAGQKNIQYF
- TRBD1 TRBJ1-4 TRBV9 TGTGCCAGCAGTCAGGGGGCGGGTAATGAAAAACTGTTTTTT CASSQGAGNEKLFF
- TRBD1 TRBJ1-1 TRBV11-3 TGTGCCAGCAGCATCAACCCGAACAGGGGGTCGGGGGACACTGAAGCTTTCTTT CASSINPNRGSGDTEAFF
- - TRBJ1-5 TRBV5-6 TGTGCCAGCAGCTTGGGGCAGATTAGCAATCAGCCCCAGCATTTT CASSLGQISNQPQHF
- - TRBJ2-2 TRBV6-5 TGTGCCAGCAGTTACTCGTATGAGGTTGCCGGGGAGCTGTTTTTT CASSYSYEVAGELFF
- - TRBJ1-6 TRBV27 TGTGCCAGCCGCGACAGGAGCTCCTATAATTCACCCCTCCACTTT CASRDRSSYNSPLHF
- - TRBJ2-1 TRBV13 TGTGCCAGCAGCCTACCTTACAATGAGCAGTTCTTC CASSLPYNEQFF
- - TRBJ2-1 TRBV7-9 TGTGCCAGCAGCGGCGACTACCCCGATTACAATGAGCAGTTCTTC CASSGDYPDYNEQFF
- TRBD1 TRBJ1-4 TRBV23-1 TGCGCCAGCCGAATACAGGGGCAGGATGAAAAACTGTTTTTT CASRIQGQDEKLFF
- TRBD2 TRBJ2-7 TRBV27 TGTGCCAGCTTCGGGCTAGCGGGAGGGACCTACGAGCAGTACTTC CASFGLAGGTYEQYF
once TRBD1 TRBJ1-6 TRBV2 TGTGCCAGCAACGTGAGAGGGACAGGGGGCGGTGGTTATAATTCACCCCTCCACTTT CASNVRGTGGGGYNSPLHF
- TRBD1 TRBJ1-5 TRBV5-6 TGTGCCAGCAGCTTGGCAGGGGGCCGCGGGGAGCCCCAGCATTTT CASSLAGGRGEPQHF
- - TRBJ1-2 TRBV28 TGTGCCAGCAGTTTTCGTGGGGTTCCCTATGGCTACACCTTC CASSFRGVPYGYTF
- - TRBJ2-1 TRBV5-4 TGTGCCAGCAGCGACACGCGGGAGCCCCAGGGGAATGAGCAGTTCTTC CASSDTREPQGNEQFF
once TRBD2 TRBJ2-5 TRBV11-2 TGTGCCAGCAGCTTGACAGCGGGAGGACAAGAGACCCAGTACTTC CASSLTAGGQETQYF
- - TRBJ2-5 TRBV28 TGTGCCAGCAGCCTCCCCCATACCGAGCAAGAGACCCAGTACTTC CASSLPHTEQETQYF
- TRBD1 TRBJ2-1 TRBV29-1 TGCAGCGTTGATAGACAGGGGACAGGGAATGAGCAGTTCTTC CSVDRQGTGNEQFF
- - TRBJ2-1 TRBV28 TGTGCCAGCAGTACTCTCGACGATGAGCAGTTCTTC CASSTLDDEQFF
once - TRBJ2-7 TRBV28 TGTGCCAGCAGCCCCTTACTGGGGTACGAGCAGTACTTC CASSPLLGYEQYF
- TRBD2 TRBJ2-2 TRBV19 TGTGCCAGTACCAAAGCAAAGCGGGAGGGCCTGACCGGGGAGCTGTTTTTT CASTKAKREGLTGELFF
- - TRBJ1-1 TRBV5-4 TGTGCCAGCAGGTCGACAGAGAACACTGAAGCTTTCTTT CASRSTENTEAFF
- - TRBJ2-2 TRBV14 TGTGCCAGCAGCCAAGGGGCAGGGATCGGGGAGCTGTTTTTT CASSQGAGIGELFF
- - TRBJ1-1 TRBV6-5 TGTGCCAGCAGTGCAGGGGCCTACACTGAAGCTTTCTTT CASSAGAYTEAFF
- - TRBJ1-5 TRBV4-1 TGCGCCAGCAGCCAAGATCGAGGGACGGGCAATCAGCCCCAGCATTTT CASSQDRGTGNQPQHF
- - TRBJ1-1 TRBV7-3 TGTGCCAGCAGCCTCGGGGGTGAAGCTTTCTTT CASSLGGEAFF
once TRBD1 TRBJ1-5 TRBV4-1 TGCGCCAGCAGCCTGGGCTGGGACAGGGGGAATCAGCCCCAGCATTTT CASSLGWDRGNQPQHF
- - TRBJ2-3 TRBV10-1 TGCGCCAGCAGTGATATTAGATCCGATACGCAGTATTTT CASSDIRSDTQYF
- TRBD1 TRBJ1-4 TRBV27 TGTGCCAGCAGAGGACAGGGGGTTTCTAATGAAAAACTGTTTTTT CASRGQGVSNEKLFF
once - TRBJ1-5 TRBV19 TGTGCCAGTAGTAAGATTCTGAGCAATCAGCCCCAGCATTTT CASSKILSNQPQHF
- - TRBJ2-7 TRBV18 TGTGCCAGCTCCCCGGATGTTTACGAGCAGTACTTC CASSPDVYEQYF